This TCR beta chain was documented in a study of blood T cell repertoires in COVID-19. The table came from immunoSEQ multiplex PCR; TCRdb's copy has only in-frame clones and leaves some out. The sample gives tens of thousands of clones, around 83% of which show up once; 48% is in the top ten. The sequencing input was peripheral blood. The source is a man in his sixties or seventies with acute or convalescent COVID-19.

In DNA, the CDR3 is TGTGCCAGCAGTTTCCCTCGGACTAGCGGTAGAGACAATGAGCAGTTCTTC. Protein sequence: CASSFPRTSGRDNEQFF. The J gene is TRBJ2-1, the V gene TRBV27; TRBD2 matches at 10 bases. The J segment lost 5 bases and the V segment lost 3 bases, leaving 10 bases of the junction unmatched. CDR1 and CDR2 (germline): MNHEY, SMNVEV (reference sequence). CDR3 size: 17 residues.